This is a list of T cell receptor beta chains from one sample in a study of vaccination effects on CD4 cells after COVID-19. Profiling relied on immunoSEQ multiplex PCR, and the TCRdb table lists in-frame clones only, not all of them. The table records more than 65,000 clones, about 80% of them present only once. These receptors lack a known antigen. The sequencing here drew on CD4+ T cells from PBMCs cultured with HCoV-229E spike peptides, taken after COVID-19 vaccination. The receptors were gathered from a human donor who received a COVID-19 vaccine. Both conserved end residues are part of each CDR3. D genes are given only for firm matches. A clone size is listed for some rows: how often the clone was seen (once, few, many), or a class if it is expanded.

d_call	v_call	j_call	clone_size	cdr3_aa	cdr3_nt
.	TRBV15	TRBJ1-6	.	CATSRDASNSPLHF	TGTGCCACCAGCAGAGATGCGAGTAATTCACCTCTCCACTTT
TRBD1	TRBV27	TRBJ1-6	.	CASSPGDRVLSPLHF	TGTGCCAGCAGTCCCGGGGACAGGGTACTTTCACCCCTCCACTTT
.	TRBV28	TRBJ2-5	.	CASQGGLKETQYF	TGTGCCTCCCAGGGTGGGCTAAAAGAGACCCAGTACTTC
.	TRBV2	TRBJ1-2	.	CASSAVRNYGYTF	TGTGCCAGCAGTGCTGTCAGAAACTATGGCTACACCTTC
.	TRBV14	TRBJ2-2	.	CASSPIDYTGELFF	TGTGCCAGCAGCCCGATTGATTACACCGGGGAGCTGTTTTTT
.	TRBV10-2	TRBJ1-4	once	CASWGLNEKLFF	TGCGCCAGCTGGGGGCTTAATGAAAAACTGTTTTTT
.	TRBV9	TRBJ2-2	once	CASGPRGNTNTGELFF	TGTGCCAGTGGGCCACGGGGTAACACGAACACCGGGGAGCTGTTTTTT
.	TRBV6-5	TRBJ1-3	.	CASRGLSGNTIYF	TGTGCCAGCAGGGGACTCAGTGGAAACACCATATATTTT
TRBD1	TRBV18	TRBJ1-5	.	CASSPGQGSNQPQHF	TGTGCCAGCTCACCGGGACAGGGCAGCAATCAGCCCCAGCATTTT
TRBD1	TRBV2	TRBJ1-1	.	CASSEGGTWTGAFF	TGTGCCAGCAGCGAAGGGGGCACTTGGACAGGGGCTTTCTTT
TRBD1	TRBV5-1	TRBJ1-6	once	CASSSGQGYIPLHF	TGCGCCAGCAGCTCGGGACAGGGTTACATCCCGCTCCACTTT
.	TRBV5-4	TRBJ2-2	once	CASSLGGYNGELFF	TGTGCCAGCAGCTTAGGAGGGTACAACGGGGAGCTGTTTTTT
.	TRBV29-1	TRBJ1-3	.	CSDLRQAPSGNTIYF	TGCAGCGATTTAAGACAGGCCCCCTCTGGAAACACCATATATTTT
.	TRBV4-1	TRBJ1-1	.	CASSQVGEGRLNTEAFF	TGCGCCAGCAGCCAAGTTGGGGAAGGCAGATTGAACACTGAAGCTTTCTTT
.	TRBV6-5	TRBJ2-3	.	CASSPDWNTDTQYF	TGTGCCAGCAGCCCGGACTGGAACACAGATACGCAGTATTTT
.	TRBV9	TRBJ1-3	.	CASSAGTAFSGNTIYF	TGTGCCAGCAGCGCCGGGACCGCTTTCTCTGGAAACACCATATATTTT
.	TRBV5-1	TRBJ1-4	.	CASSLLASNEKLFF	TGCGCCAGCAGCTTGTTGGCAAGCAATGAAAAACTGTTTTTT
TRBD2	TRBV5-1	TRBJ2-3	.	CASRGISGGPSSSTDTQYF	TGCGCCAGCAGGGGAATCAGCGGGGGGCCCTCCTCCAGCACAGATACGCAGTATTTT
TRBD2	TRBV28	TRBJ2-3	.	CASSLRLYAERGGQGSVDTQYF	TGTGCCAGCAGTTTACGACTCTACGCGGAGCGGGGGGGCCAAGGTAGTGTAGATACGCAGTATTTT
.	TRBV24-1	TRBJ2-1	once	CATSEPTRPVTARNEQFF	TGTGCCACCAGTGAGCCCACGAGACCGGTAACAGCCCGCAATGAGCAGTTCTTC
TRBD1	TRBV5-1	TRBJ2-1	.	CASSIGQGNEQFF	TGCGCCAGCAGCATAGGACAGGGCAATGAGCAGTTCTTC
.	TRBV7-2	TRBJ1-2	.	CASSLQVGGDYGYTF	TGTGCCAGCAGCTTACAGGTGGGGGGGGACTATGGCTACACCTTC
.	TRBV19	TRBJ2-2	few	CASSIFPGARGGELFF	TGTGCCAGTAGTATATTTCCAGGGGCGCGGGGCGGGGAGCTGTTTTTT